This paragraph covers one T cell receptor beta chain sequence. What antigen it recognizes has not been identified. No quality values exist for individual bases; no much larger clone is one base distant. Participants in the prospective study were aged about 18 to 89 years, lived in some 24 United States geographic areas, and enrolled through a virtual design. In the prospective study, cohorts were assigned on the basis of participant-reported clinical history obtained from a screening survey and a study questionnaire. ImmuneRACE Cohort 3 recovered participants were defined by two consecutive negative NP/OP PCR tests, healthcare professional clearance, or symptom resolution. Mobile phlebotomists in the prospective study collected whole blood, serum and a nasopharyngeal or oropharyngeal swab from every participant. Over an approximately 2-month period, participants in the prospective study had the option of providing additional blood draws and questionnaires. Blood samples from the prospective study were shipped frozen or at room temperature prior to DNA extraction.

The data derive from a study of blood T cell repertoires in COVID-19 (dated by TCRdb to between 2020 and 2021). With respect to the entire study: Samples from collaborators originated in the United States, Italy and Spain and spanned both the acute and convalescent phases of COVID-19. Samples came from the ongoing ImmuneRACE study (first 160 participants) plus 1,254 subjects from 6 global collaborators. The prospective study material was composed of cDNA or gDNA derived from T cells, B-cell-depleted T cells, or PBMCs. The repertoires were released in a freely available public database meant as a resource for research on the immune response to SARS-CoV-2. The dataset comprised deeply sampled blood TCRbeta repertoires from subjects exposed to, actively infected with, or recovered from COVID-19. Where available, HLA class I and class II types were taken from metadata supplied by the sample provider and were not determined by assay-based typing. The sample metadata nearly always contained a de-identified subject ID, COVID-19 status, age in years and sex.

TCRbeta CDR3 regions were amplified from genomic DNA by means of the immunoSEQ Assay, a bias-controlled multiplex PCR. The paper's data handling went like this. The number of nucleated cells in each sample was estimated by amplification of reference gene primers within the assay. To quantify the absolute abundance of each unique TCRbeta CDR3 rearrangement, sequence reads were collapsed and filtered. For each sample, productive Simpson clonality was calculated by taking the square root of Simpson's diversity index across productive rearrangements. TCRdb took this table from immuneACCESS and kept in-frame rearrangements with V and J called. Such tables lack part of the clones; where checked against another copy, unresolved V genes explain under half of the gap, and the rest is unexplained. V, J and clone size are those of that table, while D and trimming were read from the DNA. This sample holds 250,000 to 350,000 clones; 75% to 95% were observed only once. 0.9% to 1.2% of the sample rests with the top ten.

What the authors observed across the whole study: How much clinical and demographic metadata was included differed by source and by participant, and the metadata was provided uncurated.

Trimming at the junction amounts to 6 bases on V and 7 bases on J, and the germline ends lie 18 bases apart. The germline V gene supplies CDR1 MDHEN and CDR2 SYDVKM. Its CDR3 holds 14 amino acids, cysteine through phenylalanine. Kept here is only the CDR3 DNA, which spans 42 bases and is read in frame from base 1. This receptor chain uses TRBV28 and TRBJ1-1, with the D segment identity uncertain. Sequencing was carried out using PBMCs or T cells enriched from blood (not recorded which). The receptor was isolated from a young woman who had recovered from COVID-19. The sequenced DNA is TGTGCCAGCAGCCCTGGCAGCCCCCGGGGTGAAGCTTTCTTT. It translates to CASSPGSPRGEAFF. The variable domain in full, with residues beyond the CDR3 obtained from the reference TRBV28 and TRBJ1-1 genes, is DVKVTQSSRYLVKRTGEKVFLECVQDMDHENMFWYRQDPGLGLRLIYFSYDVKMKEKGDIPEGYSVSREKKERFSLILESASTNQTSMYLCASSPGSPRGEAFFGQGTRLTVV.